The sequence of this TCR beta chain was determined in a study of blood T cell repertoires in COVID-19. The CDR3 is made up of 14 amino acids. The V gene's germline CDR1 is MGHRA and CDR2 YSYEKL. The trim removed 4 bases at V and 2 bases at J, leaving 2 bases unmatched. Sequenced by immunoSEQ multiplex PCR; TCRdb stores in-frame clones only, minus some. The table lists about 97,000 clones, roughly 80% of them singletons. The sample consisted of peripheral blood. The receptor was isolated from a man aged 55 to 70 with active or convalescent COVID-19. The chain links TRBV4-1 to TRBJ1-2; 9 bases agree with TRBD1. The CDR3 sequence is CASSPGTGNYGYTF. The CDR3 DNA reads as TGCGCCAGCAGCCCCGGGACAGGGAACTATGGCTACACCTTC.